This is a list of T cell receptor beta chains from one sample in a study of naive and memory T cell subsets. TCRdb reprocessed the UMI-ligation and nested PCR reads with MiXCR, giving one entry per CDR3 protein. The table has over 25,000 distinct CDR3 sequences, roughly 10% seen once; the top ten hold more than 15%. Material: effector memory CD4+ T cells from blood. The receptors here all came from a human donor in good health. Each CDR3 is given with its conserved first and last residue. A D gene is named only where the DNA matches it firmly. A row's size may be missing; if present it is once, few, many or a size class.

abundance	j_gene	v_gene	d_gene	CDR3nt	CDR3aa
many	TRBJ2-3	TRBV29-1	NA	TGCAGCGTTGTATCCGATGGGGATACGCAGTATTTT	CSVVSDGDTQYF
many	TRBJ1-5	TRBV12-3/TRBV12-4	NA	TGTGCCAGCAGTTTATTGTGGGGGGCTGGCAATCAGCCCCAGCATTTT	CASSLLWGAGNQPQHF
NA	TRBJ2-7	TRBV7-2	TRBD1	TGTGCCAGCAGCTTAAATGGACAGGGATTTCGTGAGCAGTACTTC	CASSLNGQGFREQYF
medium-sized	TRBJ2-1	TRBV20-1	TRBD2	TGCAGTGCTAGTGCCCTGGGGACTAGTTCCTACAATGAGCAGTTCTTC	CSASALGTSSYNEQFF
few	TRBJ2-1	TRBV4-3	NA	TGCGCCAGCAGCCAAGATCCCCCTAATTTTTCCGCCAATGAGCAGTTCTTC	CASSQDPPNFSANEQFF
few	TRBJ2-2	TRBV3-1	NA	TGTGCCAGCAGCCAATATCCCACCGGGGAGCTGTTTTTT	CASSQYPTGELFF
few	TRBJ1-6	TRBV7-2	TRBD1	TGTGCCAGCAGCTTAGGGTACACAGGGGGTTCACCCCTCCACTTT	CASSLGYTGGSPLHF
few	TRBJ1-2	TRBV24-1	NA	TGTGCCACCAGTGATTTGTACAGCCCCTATGGCTACACCTTC	CATSDLYSPYGYTF
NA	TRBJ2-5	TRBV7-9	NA	TGTGCCAGCACTGGCGGGGAGACCCAGTACTTC	CASTGGETQYF
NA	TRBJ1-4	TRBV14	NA	TGTGCCAGCAGCCAAGGGACCTCCGGGATGGAAAAACTGTTTTTT	CASSQGTSGMEKLFF
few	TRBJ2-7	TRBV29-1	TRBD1	TGCAGCGTCAGGCCGGGACAGGGAGATTGGACCTACGAGCAGTACTTC	CSVRPGQGDWTYEQYF
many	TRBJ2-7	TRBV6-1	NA	TGTGCCAGCAGTGAACTAGTATGGGCTGCCTACGAGCAGTACTTC	CASSELVWAAYEQYF
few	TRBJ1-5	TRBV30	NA	TGTGCCTGGAGTGTACAGGGCCAGCCCCAGCATTTT	CAWSVQGQPQHF
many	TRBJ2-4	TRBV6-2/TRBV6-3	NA	NA	CASSLLAQVAKNIQYF
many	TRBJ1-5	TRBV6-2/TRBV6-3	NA	TGTGCCAGCAGTTACAGGGGCAGGGTCGATCAGCCCCAGCATTTT	CASSYRGRVDQPQHF
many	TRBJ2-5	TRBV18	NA	TGTGCCAGCTCCCCCCTCGCTGGCAGCCAAGAGACCCAGTACTTC	CASSPLAGSQETQYF
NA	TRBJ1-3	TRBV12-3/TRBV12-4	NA	TGTGCCAGCAGGGCCACCGGTCTCGGGGGAAACACCATATATTTT	CASRATGLGGNTIYF
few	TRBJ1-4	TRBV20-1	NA	TGCAGTTTCGAGGGTGAAAAACTGTTTTTT	CSFEGEKLFF
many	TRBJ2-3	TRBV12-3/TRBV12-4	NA	TGTGCCAGCAGTCCTCAGCGGGTTAGCACAGATACGCAGTATTTT	CASSPQRVSTDTQYF
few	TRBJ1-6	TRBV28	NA	TGTGCCAGTATGAAACAGTCCGACCTTAATTCACCCCTCCACTTT	CASMKQSDLNSPLHF
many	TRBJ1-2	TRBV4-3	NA	TGCGCCAGCAGCCAAGCCGGGAAGGGGGGCAACTATGGCTACACCTTC	CASSQAGKGGNYGYTF
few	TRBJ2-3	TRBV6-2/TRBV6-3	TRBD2	TGTGCCAGCCGAAATAGCGGGAAGTCAGATACGCAGTATTTT	CASRNSGKSDTQYF
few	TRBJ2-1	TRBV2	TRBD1	TGTGCCAGCAGAAGGGGACAGGGGATAAATGAGCAGTTCTTC	CASRRGQGINEQFF
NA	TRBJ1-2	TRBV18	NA	TGTGCCAGCTCACCCCTGGGGACGGGCTACACCTTC	CASSPLGTGYTF
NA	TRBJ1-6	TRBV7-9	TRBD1	TGTGCCAGCAGCCAACCCGGGACAGGCAATTCACCCCTCCACTTT	CASSQPGTGNSPLHF
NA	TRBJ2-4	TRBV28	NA	TGTGCCAGCAGTTGGGGAGACGGATTAGCCAAAAACATTCAGTACTTC	CASSWGDGLAKNIQYF
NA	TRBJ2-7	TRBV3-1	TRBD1	TGTGCCAGCAGGAAACAGGGGGCGGACTACGAGCAGTACTTC	CASRKQGADYEQYF
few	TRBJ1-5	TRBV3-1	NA	TGTGCCAGCAGCCAAGGGGCATCTGGAAATCAGCCCCAGCATTTT	CASSQGASGNQPQHF
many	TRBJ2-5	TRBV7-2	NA	TGTGCCAGCAGTCTCAATACAGGAACCCAGTACTTC	CASSLNTGTQYF
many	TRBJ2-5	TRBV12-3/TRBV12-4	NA	TGTGCCAGCAGTTTCCCCCCCTCTCAAGAGACCCAGTACTTC	CASSFPPSQETQYF
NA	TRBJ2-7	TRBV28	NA	TGTGCCAGCAGTTCACCGACGGACCCCCGGTACGAGCAGTACTTC	CASSSPTDPRYEQYF
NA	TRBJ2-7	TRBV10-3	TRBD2	TGTGCCATCAAAAGCGGGAGTCTAAACGAGCAGTACTTC	CAIKSGSLNEQYF
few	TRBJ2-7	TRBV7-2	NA	TGTGCCAGCAGCGATTCCGGGACTTTCTCCTACGAGCAGTACTTC	CASSDSGTFSYEQYF
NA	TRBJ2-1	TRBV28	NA	TGTGCCAGCAGTTTAAAGGGGCGTGAGCAGTTCTTC	CASSLKGREQFF
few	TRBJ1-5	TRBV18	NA	TGTGCCAGCTCACCCATGAGGGGAAAGAATCAGCCCCAGCATTTT	CASSPMRGKNQPQHF
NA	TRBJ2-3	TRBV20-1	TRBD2	TGCAGTGCTAGGGAGCTAAAGAAGCGGGGGGGATCAGATACGCAGTATTTT	CSARELKKRGGSDTQYF
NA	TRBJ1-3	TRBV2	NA	TGTGCCAGCAGGAAGGATGGCTCTGGAAACACCATATATTTT	CASRKDGSGNTIYF
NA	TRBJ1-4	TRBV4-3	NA	TGCGCCAGCAGCCAAGGAACAGCGGTAGGAAAACTGTTTTTT	CASSQGTAVGKLFF
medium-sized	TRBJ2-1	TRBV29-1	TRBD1	TGCAGCGACGGGACAGGGCTTTCCCAGAACAATGAGCAGTTCTTC	CSDGTGLSQNNEQFF
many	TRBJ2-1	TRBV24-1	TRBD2	TGTGCCACCAGTGGGGCCGGGACTAGCGGGAAAGGTGAGCAGTTCTTC	CATSGAGTSGKGEQFF
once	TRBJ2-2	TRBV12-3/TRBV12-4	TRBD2	TGTGCCAGCAGTTTAGCGCGGGGGGTGGGAAACACCGGGGAGCTGTTTTTT	CASSLARGVGNTGELFF
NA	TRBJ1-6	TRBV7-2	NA	TGTGCCAGCAGCCTTAGAAGTCTAGGGTCACCCCTCCACTTT	CASSLRSLGSPLHF
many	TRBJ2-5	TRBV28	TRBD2	TGTGCCAGCAGTTTTGGTAGCGGGGAGACCCAGTACTTC	CASSFGSGETQYF
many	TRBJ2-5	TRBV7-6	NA	TGTGCCAGCACCACGCTGGCGGGACCCCAAGAGACCCAGTACTTC	CASTTLAGPQETQYF
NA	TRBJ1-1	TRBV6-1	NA	TGTGCCAGCAGATCTGGACCGGGACGGATGAACACTGAAGCTTTCTTT	CASRSGPGRMNTEAFF